These 10 T cell receptor beta chains originate from one sample sequenced in a study of B cell selection in AIRE deficiency. Here immunoSEQ multiplex PCR was the method, and the copy in TCRdb shows in-frame clones only, minus some. Here the sample spans some 19,000 clones, 97% being singletons. CD4+CD127+ cells were sorted as the conventional CD4 T cells. The specimen was conventional CD4+ T cells sorted from PBMCs. The receptor set was obtained from a human donor with AIRE deficiency.

The J gene is TRBJ2-1, the V gene TRBV18; possibly TRBD1 or TRBD2 for D (6 bases each). This CDR3 is 16 amino acids long. Germline V lookup: CDR1 KGHSH, CDR2 LQKENI. The V end lost 5 bases, the J end lost 6 bases, and 20 bases lay between the germline ends. In DNA, the CDR3 is TGTGCCAGCTCAACCGACGGGGGCTCGCTAAGCAATGAGCAGTTCTTC. Residues: CASSTDGGSLSNEQFF.

The genes are TRBV11-1 and TRBJ1-2, with D possibly matching TRBD1 (6 bases). CDR3 length: 13 residues. V lost 5 bases, J lost 6 bases, and 13 bases lay in between. Germline CDR1 and CDR2: SGHAT and FQDESV (reference sequence). CDR3 coding DNA: TGTGCCAGCAGCCCCTGGACAGATGATGGCTACACCTTC. Protein sequence: CASSPWTDDGYTF.

CDR3 sequence (DNA): TGTGCCAGCAGCTCCCCGGGACAGGGGGCAGGGGAGCAGTTCTTC. It codes for CASSSPGQGAGEQFF. The chain links TRBV11-3 to TRBJ2-1; TRBD1 matches 12 bases. This CDR3 is built from 15 residues. The junction had 8 bases not matched to a gene; V was cut back by 4 bases and J by 10 bases. In germline, CDR1 is SGHNT, CDR2 YENEEA.

The chain is built from TRBV5-1 and TRBJ2-2; D is unresolved. The CDR3 totals 13 residues. The V end was cut by 4 bases, the J end by 6 bases, with 10 bases between. Germline CDR1 reads SGHRS; CDR2 reads YFSETQ. In nucleotides, the CDR3 is TGCGCCAGCAGCGCGGACCCGGCCGGGGAGCTGTTTTTT. Translating it yields CASSADPAGELFF. The full variable domain, in which reference TRBV5-1 and TRBJ2-2 provide the parts outside the CDR3, is KAGVTQTPRYLIKTRGQQVTLSCSPISGHRSVSWYQQTPGQGLQFLFEYFSETQRNKGNFPGRFSGRQFSNSRSEMNVSTLELGDSALYLCASSADPAGELFFGEGSRLTVL.

This chain links TRBV7-2 with TRBJ2-7; D is perhaps TRBD2 (5 bases). The CDR3 length is 14 residues. CDR1 is SGHTA, CDR2 FQGNSA, per germline. The V end lost 1 base, the J end lost 2 bases, and 9 bases lay between the germline ends. This CDR3 reads CASSLVANAYEQYF. In DNA, the CDR3 is TGTGCCAGCAGCTTAGTAGCGAATGCCTACGAGCAGTACTTC.

The V gene is TRBV5-1, the J gene TRBJ2-1, with TRBD2 matching 10 bases. This CDR3 spans 13 amino acids. With 6 bases clipped from V and 5 bases from J, the junction kept 2 bases outside the gene matches. Germline V gives CDR1 SGHRS, CDR2 YFSETQ. CDR3 sequence: CASNLAGDNEQFF. The CDR3 region has the DNA TGCGCCAGCAATCTAGCGGGGGACAATGAGCAGTTCTTC. Full variable domain (missing parts from reference TRBV5-1 and TRBJ2-1): KAGVTQTPRYLIKTRGQQVTLSCSPISGHRSVSWYQQTPGQGLQFLFEYFSETQRNKGNFPGRFSGRQFSNSRSEMNVSTLELGDSALYLCASNLAGDNEQFFGPGTRLTVL.

The chain is built from TRBV27 and TRBJ1-1, with D unresolved. Trimming removed 2 bases at V and 8 bases at J, with 15 bases between. Germline V gene data show CDR1 as MNHEY and CDR2 as SMNVEV (reference sequence). The CDR3 runs to 14 residues. DNA for the CDR3: TGTGCCAGCAGTTTAGGGCGGGGATCGGGCGAAGCTTTCTTT. It translates to CASSLGRGSGEAFF.

The rearrangement joins TRBV5-1 to TRBJ2-3; 10 bases are shared with TRBD2. This CDR3 spans 13 amino acids. Germline loops: CDR1 SGHRS, CDR2 YFSETQ. J gave up 6 bases and V 6 bases, and 4 bases lay outside the gene matches. CDR3 nucleotides: TGCGCCAGCACTAGCGGGAGTTATGATACGCAGTATTTT. This gives the protein CASTSGSYDTQYF.

The chain carries TRBV7-8 and TRBJ2-1; D not resolved. Germline CDR1 SGHVS, CDR2 FQNEAQ. The CDR3 has 13 residues. Trimming stripped 1 base from V and 7 bases from J, with 8 bases between. CDR3: CASSLGSRNEQFF. The CDR3 coding sequence is TGTGCCAGCAGCTTAGGCTCCAGAAATGAGCAGTTCTTC.

The V call is TRBV11-3, the J call TRBJ2-3, with unresolved D. Germline V gene sequence: CDR1 SGHNT, CDR2 YENEEA. The CDR3 extends over 14 amino acids. Trimming stripped 3 bases from V and 1 base from J, with 8 bases between. The CDR3, as DNA: TGTGCCAGCAGCTTTTCCCGTGGCACAGATACGCAGTATTTT. The encoded protein is CASSFSRGTDTQYF.